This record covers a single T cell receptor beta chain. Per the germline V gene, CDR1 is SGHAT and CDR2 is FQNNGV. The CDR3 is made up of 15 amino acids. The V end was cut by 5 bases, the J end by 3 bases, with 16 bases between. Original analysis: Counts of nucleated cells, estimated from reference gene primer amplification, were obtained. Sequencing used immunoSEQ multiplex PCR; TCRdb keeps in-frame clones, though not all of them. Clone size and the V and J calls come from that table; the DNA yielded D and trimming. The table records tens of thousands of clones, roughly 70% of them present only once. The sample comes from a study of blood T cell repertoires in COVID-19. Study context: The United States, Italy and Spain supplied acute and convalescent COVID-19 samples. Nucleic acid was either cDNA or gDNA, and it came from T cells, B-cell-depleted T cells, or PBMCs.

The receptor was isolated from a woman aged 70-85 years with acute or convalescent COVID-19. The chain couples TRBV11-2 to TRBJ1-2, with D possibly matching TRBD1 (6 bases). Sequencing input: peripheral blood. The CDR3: CASSPSRAGDYGYTF. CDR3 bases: TGTGCCAGCAGCCCGTCGCGGGCAGGGGACTATGGCTACACCTTC. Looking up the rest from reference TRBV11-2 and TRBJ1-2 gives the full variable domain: EAGVAQSPRYKIIEKRQSVAFWCNPISGHATLYWYQQILGQGPKLLIQFQNNGVVDDSQLPKDRFSAERLKGVDSTLKIQPAKLEDSAVYLCASSPSRAGDYGYTFGSGTRLTVV.